This TCR beta chain emerged from a study of blood T cell repertoires in COVID-19 (dated by TCRdb to 2018 to 2020). For the wider study: Samples covering the acute and convalescent phases of COVID-19 were provided by collaborators in the United States, Italy and Spain. The prospective study material was composed of cDNA or gDNA derived from T cells, B-cell-depleted T cells, or PBMCs. The dataset comprised deeply sampled blood TCRbeta repertoires from subjects exposed to, actively infected with, or recovered from COVID-19. The repertoires were released in a freely available public database meant as a resource for research on the immune response to SARS-CoV-2. The samples were drawn from the first 160 participants of the ongoing ImmuneRACE study and from 950 to 1,500 subjects provided by 6 global collaborators. Sample metadata almost always included a de-identified subject ID, COVID-19 status, age in years and sex. Where available, HLA class I and class II types were obtained from metadata supplied by the sample provider rather than from assay-based typing.

The V end gives up 1 base and the J end 4 bases, leaving 13 bases in the junction not matched to a gene. From cysteine to phenylalanine, the CDR3 is 20 amino acids long. Only the CDR3 portion is preserved as DNA: 60 bases, with reading frame beginning at the first base. Details on this clone: Its antigen is still unknown. There are no base qualities to consult, and no much larger clone falls within one base.

Overall study outcomes, separate from this receptor: Clinical and demographic metadata were provided uncurated, with the amount varying by source and participant.

Whole blood was collected in K2EDTA tubes by collaborating institutions according to the institutions' own protocols. For TCRbeta analysis, collaborators shipped samples in one of three forms: frozen whole blood, isolated PBMCs, or DNA extracted from either of those sample types. TCRbeta CDR3 regions were amplified from genomic DNA using the immunoSEQ Assay, a bias-controlled multiplex PCR. The published analysis was carried out like this. The number of nucleated cells in each sample was estimated from the amplification of reference gene primers within the assay. To quantify the absolute abundance of each unique TCRbeta CDR3 rearrangement, sequence reads were collapsed and filtered. For each sample, productive Simpson clonality was calculated as the square root of Simpson's diversity index across productive rearrangements. The table comes from immuneACCESS by way of TCRdb, which keeps in-frame sequences with V and J called. Part of the clones is missing from these tables; in studies checked, under half for an unresolved V gene and the rest for unknown reasons. The V and J calls and clone size were taken over from that table, and D and trimming were inferred from the DNA. The sample records 350,000 to 400,000 clones, roughly 90% of which are singletons. The leading ten clones occupy around 6.3% of the sample.

The sequenced material came from peripheral blood. This receptor was identified in a man between 18 and 29 years old with active or convalescent COVID-19. The rearrangement joined TRBV5-3 to TRBJ2-2, with 13 middle bases fitting TRBD2. TRBV5-3 is placed among ORFs of uncertain function. In nucleotide form, the sequence is TGTGCCAGAAGCTTGCCACTAGCGGGAGGGTCCAGATTCCGCACCGGGGAGCTGTTTTTT. Translated, it reads CARSLPLAGGSRFRTGELFF.